Sequencing of this TCR beta chain was carried out in a study of T-cell reconstitution after alpha-beta-depleted transplantation in children. Study results and limitations: After transplant, at about two months, alpha-beta T cells were reportedly derived from several hundred expanded graft clones. High day-60 TCRbeta diversity in some patients came from surviving recipient T cells and thymic progenitors.

This clonotype was detected ten times or more. Its matching antigen is unknown. A library of TCRbeta sequences, prepared with unique molecular identifiers, was generated. One entry per CDR3 protein, called by TCRdb with MiXCR from the PCR reads. The table records a few hundred thousand distinct CDR3 sequences, roughly 12% of them present only once. This CDR3 is built from 13 residues. The sequences come from peripheral blood, collected 180 days after TCRalphabeta/CD19-depleted stem cell transplant. This chain joins TRBV21-1 and TRBJ2-1. TRBV21-1 is given as a pseudogene. This clonotype was obtained from a male patient aged 2 to 10 who had a stem cell transplant for chronic granulomatous disease, so the T cells may come from the graft donor. The CDR3 is CASSKRGVEEQFF. CDR3 DNA: TGTGCCAGCAGCAAACGTGGGGTAGAGGAGCAGTTCTTC.